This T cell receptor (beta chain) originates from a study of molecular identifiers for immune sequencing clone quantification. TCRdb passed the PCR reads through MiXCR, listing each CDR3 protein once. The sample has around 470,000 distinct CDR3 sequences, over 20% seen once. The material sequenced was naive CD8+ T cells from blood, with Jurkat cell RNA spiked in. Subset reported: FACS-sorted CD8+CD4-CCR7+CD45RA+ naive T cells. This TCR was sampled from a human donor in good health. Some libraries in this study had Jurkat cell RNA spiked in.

The CDR3 is CASSPRDGSNEKLFF. In DNA, the CDR3 is TGTGCCAGCAGTCCTAGGGACGGATCTAATGAAAAACTGTTTTTT. This chain links TRBV27 with TRBJ1-4, with D perhaps matching TRBD1 (5 bases). The CDR3 sequence is 15 residues long. The germline V gene has CDR1 MNHEY and CDR2 SMNVEV (reference sequence). Trimming removed 5 bases from V and 3 bases from J, with 13 bases in between.